The present T cell receptor (beta chain) was sequenced within a study of T cell repertoires in cytomegalovirus infection. This clonotype showed up just a few times. Its antigen is unknown. This CDR3 is built from 16 residues. Trimming left V 0 bases short and J 5 bases short, with 16 bases between. Germline V gene sequence: CDR1 MGHDK, CDR2 SYGVNS. TCRdb reprocessed the reads via MiXCR and lists one record per CDR3 protein. The table has 900,000 to 950,000 distinct CDR3 sequences, roughly a third seen once. This material consisted of cultured CD8+ T cells from PBMCs, taken from culture after CMV antigen stimulation. The receptor was derived from a human donor in good health (CMV status not recorded). Some clones in this sample may be carry-over from other donors' samples. The V gene is TRBV25-1, the J gene TRBJ1-1; a weak D match, TRBD1 (5 bases). The CDR3 protein is CASSEYIWTPKTEAFF. The CDR3 bases are TGTGCCAGCAGTGAATATATATGGACACCCAAAACTGAAGCTTTCTTT.